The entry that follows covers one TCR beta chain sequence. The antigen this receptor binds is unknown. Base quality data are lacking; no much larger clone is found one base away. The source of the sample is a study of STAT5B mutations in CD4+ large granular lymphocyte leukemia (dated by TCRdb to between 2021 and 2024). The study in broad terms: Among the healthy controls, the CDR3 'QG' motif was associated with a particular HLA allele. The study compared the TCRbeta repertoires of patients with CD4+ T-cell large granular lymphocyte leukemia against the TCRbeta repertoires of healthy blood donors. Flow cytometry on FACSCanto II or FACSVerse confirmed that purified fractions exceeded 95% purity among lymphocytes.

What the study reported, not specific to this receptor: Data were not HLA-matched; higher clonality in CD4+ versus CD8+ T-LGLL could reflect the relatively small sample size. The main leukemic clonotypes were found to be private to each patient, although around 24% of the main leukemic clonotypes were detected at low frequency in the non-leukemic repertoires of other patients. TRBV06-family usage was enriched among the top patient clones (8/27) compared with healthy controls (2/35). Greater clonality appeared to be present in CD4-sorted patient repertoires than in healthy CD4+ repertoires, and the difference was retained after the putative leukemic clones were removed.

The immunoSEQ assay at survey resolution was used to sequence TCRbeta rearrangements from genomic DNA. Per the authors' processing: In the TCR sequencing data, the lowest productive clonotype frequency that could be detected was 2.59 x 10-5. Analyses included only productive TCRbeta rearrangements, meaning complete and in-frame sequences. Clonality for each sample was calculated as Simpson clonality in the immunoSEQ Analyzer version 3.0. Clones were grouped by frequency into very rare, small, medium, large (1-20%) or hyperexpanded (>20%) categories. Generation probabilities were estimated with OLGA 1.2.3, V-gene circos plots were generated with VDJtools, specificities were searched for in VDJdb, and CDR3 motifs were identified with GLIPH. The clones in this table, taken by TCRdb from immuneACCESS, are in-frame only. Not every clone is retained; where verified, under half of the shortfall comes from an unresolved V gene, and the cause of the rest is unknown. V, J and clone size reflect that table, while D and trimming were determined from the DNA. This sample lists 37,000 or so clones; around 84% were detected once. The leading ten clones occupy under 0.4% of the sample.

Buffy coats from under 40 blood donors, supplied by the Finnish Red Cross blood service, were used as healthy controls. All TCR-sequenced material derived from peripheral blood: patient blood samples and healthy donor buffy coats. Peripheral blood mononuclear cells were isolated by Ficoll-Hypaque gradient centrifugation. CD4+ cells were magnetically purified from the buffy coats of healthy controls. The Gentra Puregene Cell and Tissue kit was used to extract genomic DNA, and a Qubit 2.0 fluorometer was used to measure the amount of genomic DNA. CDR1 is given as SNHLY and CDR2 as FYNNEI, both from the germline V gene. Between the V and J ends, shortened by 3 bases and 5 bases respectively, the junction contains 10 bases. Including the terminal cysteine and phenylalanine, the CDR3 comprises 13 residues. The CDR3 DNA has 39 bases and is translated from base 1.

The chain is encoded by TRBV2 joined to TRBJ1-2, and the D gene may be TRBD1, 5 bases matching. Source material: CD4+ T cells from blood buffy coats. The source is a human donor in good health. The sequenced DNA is TGTGCCAGCAGTGAGGGGCCAACGTATGGCTACACCTTC. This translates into CASSEGPTYGYTF.